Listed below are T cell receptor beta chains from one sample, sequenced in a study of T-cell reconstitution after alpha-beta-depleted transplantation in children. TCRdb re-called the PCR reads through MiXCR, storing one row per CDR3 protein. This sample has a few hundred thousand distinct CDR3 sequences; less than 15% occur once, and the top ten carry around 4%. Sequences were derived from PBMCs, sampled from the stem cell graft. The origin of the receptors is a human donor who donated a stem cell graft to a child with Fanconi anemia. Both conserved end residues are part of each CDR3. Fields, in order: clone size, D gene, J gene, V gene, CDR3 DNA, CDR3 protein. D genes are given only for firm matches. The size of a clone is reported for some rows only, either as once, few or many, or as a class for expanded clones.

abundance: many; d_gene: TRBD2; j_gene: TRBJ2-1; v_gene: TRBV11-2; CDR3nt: TGTGCCAGCAGCCCCATAGCGGGGGGTAGGAATGAGCAGTTCTTC; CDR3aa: CASSPIAGGRNEQFF
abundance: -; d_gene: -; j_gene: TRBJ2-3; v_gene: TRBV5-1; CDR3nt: TGCGCCAGCAGCTCCCGAGGGGCCACAGATACGCAGTATTTT; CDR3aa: CASSSRGATDTQYF
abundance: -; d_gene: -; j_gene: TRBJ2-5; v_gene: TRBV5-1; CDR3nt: TGCGCCAGCAGCTTGCTCGGGGCCGAAGAGACCCAGTACTTC; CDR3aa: CASSLLGAEETQYF
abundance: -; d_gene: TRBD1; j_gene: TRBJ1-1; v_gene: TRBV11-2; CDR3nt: TGTGCCAGCAGCTCCTACAGGGGAGAAGGGTTTGACACTGAAGCTTTCTTT; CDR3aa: CASSSYRGEGFDTEAFF
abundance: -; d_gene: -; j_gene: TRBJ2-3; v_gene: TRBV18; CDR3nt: TGTGCCAGCTCACCTCTCGGGACTCCCAGGGGAACAGATACGCAGTATTTT; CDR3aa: CASSPLGTPRGTDTQYF
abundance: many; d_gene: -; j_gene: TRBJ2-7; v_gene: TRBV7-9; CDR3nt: TGTGCCAGCAGTCGGACCTCCGCCTACGAGCAGTACTTC; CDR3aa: CASSRTSAYEQYF
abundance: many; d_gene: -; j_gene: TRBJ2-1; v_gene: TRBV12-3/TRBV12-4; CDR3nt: TGTGCCAGCTCCAGGGGGGGGTCGACATACAATGAGCAGTTCTTC; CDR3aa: CASSRGGSTYNEQFF
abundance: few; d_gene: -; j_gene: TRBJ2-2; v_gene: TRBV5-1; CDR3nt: TGCGCCACCCGGGTAGGGCTGGAGTCCGGGGAGCTGTTTTTT; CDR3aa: CATRVGLESGELFF
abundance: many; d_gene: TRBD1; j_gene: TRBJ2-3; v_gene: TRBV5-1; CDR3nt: TGCGCCAGCAGCTTGGCTTCGGACAGGGGACGGGATACGCAGTATTTT; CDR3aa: CASSLASDRGRDTQYF
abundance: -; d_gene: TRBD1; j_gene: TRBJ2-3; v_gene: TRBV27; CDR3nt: TGTGCCAGCAGTTCGAAGACAGGGGAGGCAGATACGCAGTATTTT; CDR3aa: CASSSKTGEADTQYF
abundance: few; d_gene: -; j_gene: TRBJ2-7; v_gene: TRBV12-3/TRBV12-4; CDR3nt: TGTGCCAGCAGTTTAATGGTCAGGGGCATCCACGAGCAGTACTTC; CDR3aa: CASSLMVRGIHEQYF
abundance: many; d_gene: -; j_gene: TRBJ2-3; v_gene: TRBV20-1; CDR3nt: TGCAGTGCTGGACAGTTCACAGATACGCAGTATTTT; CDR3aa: CSAGQFTDTQYF
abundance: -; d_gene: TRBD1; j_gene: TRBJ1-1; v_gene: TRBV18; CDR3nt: TGTGCCAGCTCACGACTCAGGGGGGGTACTGAAGCTTTCTTT; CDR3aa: CASSRLRGGTEAFF
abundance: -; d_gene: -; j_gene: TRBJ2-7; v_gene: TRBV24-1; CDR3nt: TGTGCCATTTCGTCCGGGACGGCCTACGAGCAGTACTTC; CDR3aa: CAISSGTAYEQYF
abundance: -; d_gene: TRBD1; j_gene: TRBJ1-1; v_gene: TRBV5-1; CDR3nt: TGCGCCAGCAGCCTGGGACAGGGGGCCTGGAACACTGAAGCTTTCTTT; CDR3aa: CASSLGQGAWNTEAFF
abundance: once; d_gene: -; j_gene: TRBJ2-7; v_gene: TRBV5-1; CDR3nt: TGCGCCAGCAGCTTGGAGTCCGGTCGGGGGGAGCAGTACTTC; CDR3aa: CASSLESGRGEQYF
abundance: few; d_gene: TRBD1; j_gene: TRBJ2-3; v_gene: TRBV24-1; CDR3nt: TGTGCCACCAGTGATCCGGACAGGGGACATACGCAGTATTTT; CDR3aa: CATSDPDRGHTQYF
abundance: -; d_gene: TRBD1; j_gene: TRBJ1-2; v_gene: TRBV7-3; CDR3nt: TGTGCCAGCAGCCAGTCCGGGACAGGGGTTTTTGGCTACACCTTC; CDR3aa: CASSQSGTGVFGYTF
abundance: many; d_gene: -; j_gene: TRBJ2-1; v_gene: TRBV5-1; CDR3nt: TGCGCCAGCAGCTTGGATTCAGAGATAAATGAGCAGTTCTTC; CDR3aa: CASSLDSEINEQFF
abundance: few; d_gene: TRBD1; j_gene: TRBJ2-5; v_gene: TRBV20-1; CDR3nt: TGCAGTGCTTCGACAGGGTACCGAGAGACCCAGTACTTC; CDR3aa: CSASTGYRETQYF
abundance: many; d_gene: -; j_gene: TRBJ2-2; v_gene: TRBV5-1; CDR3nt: TGCGCCAGCAGCACCCAGGGGGGAAACACCGGGGAGCTGTTTTTT; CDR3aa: CASSTQGGNTGELFF
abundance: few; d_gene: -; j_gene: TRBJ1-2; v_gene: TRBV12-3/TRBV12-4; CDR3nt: TGTGCCAGCAGTTTAGCAGGGGAAGGCTATGGCTACACCTTC; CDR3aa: CASSLAGEGYGYTF
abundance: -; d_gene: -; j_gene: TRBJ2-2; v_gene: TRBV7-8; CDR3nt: TGTGCCAGCAGCTTAACGCTGCCCGCCGCCGGGGAGCTGTTTTTT; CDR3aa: CASSLTLPAAGELFF
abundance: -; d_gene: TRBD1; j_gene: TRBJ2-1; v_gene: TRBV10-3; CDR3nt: TGTGCCACCCTTCCGGGACAGGGGTTTAATGAGCAGTTCTTC; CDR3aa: CATLPGQGFNEQFF
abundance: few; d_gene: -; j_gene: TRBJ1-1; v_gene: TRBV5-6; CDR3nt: TGTGCCAGCAGGATTGGACAGCAGAACACTGAAGCTTTCTTT; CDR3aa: CASRIGQQNTEAFF
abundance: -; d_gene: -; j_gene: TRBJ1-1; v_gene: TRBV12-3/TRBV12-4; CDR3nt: TGTGCCAGCAGTTTAGGGGACGGCTATGAAGCTTTCTTT; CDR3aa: CASSLGDGYEAFF
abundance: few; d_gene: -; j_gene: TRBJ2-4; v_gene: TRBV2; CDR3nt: TGTGCCAGCAGTCAAAGGAGGGACCCAGACATTCAGTACTTC; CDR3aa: CASSQRRDPDIQYF
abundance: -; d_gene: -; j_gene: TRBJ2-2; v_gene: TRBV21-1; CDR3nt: TGTGCCAGCAGCAAAGGAGGGACTAGCGGGGGAACCGGGGAGCTGTTTTTT; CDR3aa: CASSKGGTSGGTGELFF
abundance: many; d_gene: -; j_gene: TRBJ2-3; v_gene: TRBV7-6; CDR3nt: TGTGCCAGCAGCTTAAGATCCAGCACAGATACGCAGTATTTT; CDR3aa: CASSLRSSTDTQYF
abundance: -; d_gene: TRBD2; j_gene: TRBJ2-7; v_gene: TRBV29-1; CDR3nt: TGCAGCGCCTCACTAGCGGGGGAAACCTACGAGCAGTACTTC; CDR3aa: CSASLAGETYEQYF
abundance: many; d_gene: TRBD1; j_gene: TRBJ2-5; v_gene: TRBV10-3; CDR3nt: TGTGCCATCAGTGGATCGGACAGGGGGATGAGAGAGACCCAGTACTTC; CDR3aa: CAISGSDRGMRETQYF
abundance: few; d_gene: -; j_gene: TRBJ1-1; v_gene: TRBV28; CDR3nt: TGTGCCAGCAGTGTTCGACAGCTAGACACTGAAGCTTTCTTT; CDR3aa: CASSVRQLDTEAFF
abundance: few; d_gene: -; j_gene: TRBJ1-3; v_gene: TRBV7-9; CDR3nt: TGTGCCAGCAGCTCCCCTTGGCAGGGAAGAAACACCATATATTTT; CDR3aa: CASSSPWQGRNTIYF
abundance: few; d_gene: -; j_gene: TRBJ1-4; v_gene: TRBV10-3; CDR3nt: TGTGCCAGCGGCTCGGGTACAACTAATGAAAAACTGTTTTTT; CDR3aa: CASGSGTTNEKLFF
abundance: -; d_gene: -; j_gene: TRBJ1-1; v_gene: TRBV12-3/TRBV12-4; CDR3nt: TGTGCCAGCAACCAACAAATGAACACTGAAGCTTTCTTT; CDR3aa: CASNQQMNTEAFF